The 23 T cell receptor beta chains given below trace back to one sample, sequenced in a study of blood T cell repertoires in COVID-19. Produced via immunoSEQ multiplex PCR; TCRdb's table is partial and in-frame only. The table includes tens of thousands of clones, approximately 86% detected once. The specimen was peripheral blood. These receptors all come from a man between 60 and 70 years old with active or convalescent COVID-19.

The chain couples TRBV29-1 to TRBJ2-5; TRBD1 matches at 7 bases. Trimming took 3 bases from V and 4 from J; bases not matched to a gene: 2. From germline, CDR1 is SQVTM and CDR2 ANQGSEA. This CDR3 region has 12 residues. DNA for the CDR3: TGCAGCGTTGACCCAGGGGGAGAGACCCAGTACTTC. Translated, it gives CSVDPGGETQYF.

The V call is TRBV24-1, the J call TRBJ2-2, with a tentative D call TRBD2 (6 bases). This CDR3 contains 16 residues. V was pared by 0 bases and J by 3 bases, with 10 bases between. Germline V gene data show CDR1 as KGHDR and CDR2 as SFDVKD. In DNA, the CDR3 is TGTGCCACCAGTGATTTGGGCGGGGTGGACACCGGGGAGCTGTTTTTT. As protein: CATSDLGGVDTGELFF.

The V and J genes are TRBV19 and TRBJ1-2; 7 nucleotides align to TRBD1. Germline V lookup: CDR1 LNHDA, CDR2 SQIVND (reference sequence). The CDR3 contains 13 residues. The V gene end was trimmed by 4 bases and the J gene end by 8 bases; junction bases not matched to a gene: 7. This CDR3 reads CASSKGRGTGYTF. CDR3 nucleotide sequence: TGTGCCAGTAGTAAAGGCAGGGGGACGGGCTACACCTTC.

This clone was seen once. This chain's CDR3 is CASSRSGSSTDTQYF. The CDR3 nucleotides are TGTGCCAGCAGCCGTAGCGGGTCTAGCACAGATACGCAGTATTTT. V gene TRBV6-6 combines with J gene TRBJ2-3; 7 bases line up with TRBD2. V lost 6 bases, J lost 0 bases, and 6 bases stayed unmatched. Germline CDR1 MNHNY, CDR2 SVGAGI (reference sequence). The CDR3 contains 15 residues.

On this clone itself: The limits of the CDR3 on the DNA are not certain, so only TCRdb's listed CDR3 is given. The rearrangement joins TRBV24-1 to TRBJ2-5; TRBD2 is the table's D call and was not checked against the DNA. The CDR3 has 17 residues if both end residues are counted. Germline CDR1 reads KGHDR; CDR2 reads SFDVKD. The CDR3 loop reads CATSDPLRAGVIETQYF.

The V gene is TRBV28, the J gene TRBJ1-6, with 7 positions matching TRBD1. Per germline, CDR1 MDHEN and CDR2 SYDVKM. The J segment lost 7 bases and the V segment lost 7 bases, leaving 10 bases of the junction unmatched. This CDR3 has 15 amino acids. CDR3 protein: CASITPGTVNSPLHF. The CDR3 DNA is TGTGCCAGCATCACGCCCGGGACAGTCAATTCACCCCTCCACTTT. The full variable domain, its missing parts supplied by reference TRBV28 and TRBJ1-6, is DVKVTQSSRYLVKRTGEKVFLECVQDMDHENMFWYRQDPGLGLRLIYFSYDVKMKEKGDIPEGYSVSREKKERFSLILESASTNQTSMYLCASITPGTVNSPLHFGNGTRLTVT.

A few counts support this clone. This chain uses TRBV28 with TRBJ1-1; D is unclear. The CDR3 is made up of 14 amino acids. The V gene lost 5 bases and the J gene lost 6 bases, with 16 bases spanning the gap. Germline V gene lookup returns CDR1 MDHEN and CDR2 SYDVKM. CDR3 amino acids: CASSLPPGKAEAFF. Written as DNA, the CDR3 is TGTGCCAGCAGTCTCCCCCCAGGCAAGGCTGAAGCTTTCTTT.

The rearrangement links TRBV30 to TRBJ2-2, with a possible D match to TRBD2 (6 bases). V lost 5 bases and J 6 bases, leaving 16 bases between the germline ends. Germline CDR1 GTSNPN, CDR2 SVGIG (reference sequence). The CDR3 is made up of 14 amino acids. CDR3 sequence reads: CAWLAGSHPGELFF. The CDR3 DNA is TGTGCCTGGTTAGCCGGGAGTCATCCCGGGGAGCTGTTTTTT.

The rearrangement joins TRBV25-1 to TRBJ1-1, with D tentatively TRBD1 (5 bases). The CDR3 sequence is 13 residues long. Per germline, CDR1 MGHDK and CDR2 SYGVNS. The V end was cut by 8 bases, the J end by 6 bases, with 16 bases between. CDR3 coding DNA: TGTGCCAGCGCTCAGGGTTGGGGCTCTGAAGCTTTCTTT. This encodes CASAQGWGSEAFF.

Comments on this clone: Compared with germline, one end of the junction differs, possibly owing to a read error. V is TRBV6-5 and J is TRBJ1-2; 10 bases are a match to TRBD1. Germline CDR1 is MNHEY and CDR2 is SVGAGI. The CDR3 spans 15 residues. In DNA, the CDR3 is TGTGCCAGCAGTGACTCCGGGACAGGGGTCTATGGCTACACCTTC. This translates into CASSDSGTGVYGYTF.

The chain recombines TRBV3-1 (or the pseudogene TRBV3-2) with TRBJ2-5; D unresolved. Germline CDR1 and CDR2: LGHDT and YNNKEL (reference sequence). V dropped 0 bases and J dropped 4 bases, with 9 bases sitting between them. This CDR3 spans 14 amino acids. Here the CDR3 DNA reads TGTGCCAGCAGCCAAGATCTTAAGCGAGAGACCCAGTACTTC. Translation: CASSQDLKRETQYF.

The chain employs TRBV6-6 and TRBJ1-1; D possibly corresponds to TRBD1 (6 bases). Germline CDR1 is MNHNY and CDR2 is SVGAGI (reference sequence). V was shortened by 5 bases and J by 3 bases, with 19 bases between the two germline ends. The CDR3 is 16 amino acids. The DNA of the CDR3 is TGTGCCAGCAGTGGGACCCTACAGGGTGGGCACACTGAAGCTTTCTTT. Amino acid sequence: CASSGTLQGGHTEAFF.

The chain is built from TRBV1 and TRBJ1-5; the D call of TRBD1 is as the table states it, not checked on the DNA. TRBV1 is a pseudogene segment. The CDR3 sequence is 17 residues long. The CDR3 protein is CTSSQVPPGQGRQPQHF. CDR3 DNA: TGCACCAGCAGCCAAGTCCCACCGGGACAGGGCCGACAGCCCCAGCATTTT.

This chain joins TRBV5-6 and TRBJ2-5; D is unclear. The CDR3 totals 14 residues. V lost 1 base and J lost 4, with 11 bases in between. Per the germline V gene, CDR1 is SGHDT and CDR2 is YYEEEE. The CDR3, as DNA: TGTGCCAGCAGCTTGTACAACTATGGAGAGACCCAGTACTTC. Translation gives CASSLYNYGETQYF.

The J gene is TRBJ1-2, the V gene TRBV5-4; D remains ambiguous. Germline CDR1 reads SGHNT; CDR2 reads YYREEE (reference sequence). V dropped 4 bases and J dropped 3 bases, with 13 bases sitting between them. The CDR3 is 14 residues long. The CDR3 DNA is TGTGCCAGCAGCGGTACCGGGGTGGACTATGGCTACACCTTC. Translation: CASSGTGVDYGYTF.

This clone was seen only a few times. This CDR3 reads CASRRSETGGGSGAFF. The CDR3 region has the DNA TGTGCCAGCAGGCGCTCGGAAACAGGGGGCGGATCCGGAGCTTTCTTT. J is TRBJ1-1 and V is TRBV3-1 (or the pseudogene TRBV3-2); 9 nucleotides match TRBD1. The ends lost 6 bases at V and 10 bases at J; junction bases unmatched: 18. CDR3 length equals 16 residues. The germline V gene has CDR1 LGHDT and CDR2 YNNKEL (reference sequence).

The V call is TRBV5-1, the J call TRBJ1-3, with 9 bases lining up with TRBD1. V shed 2 bases and J 3 bases; nucleotides not matched to a gene: 3. CDR3 size: 15 residues. The germline V gene encodes CDR1 SGHRS and CDR2 YFSETQ. The CDR3 sequence: CASSLQGAFGNTIYF. DNA for the CDR3: TGCGCCAGCAGCTTACAGGGGGCATTTGGAAACACCATATATTTT.

The chain couples TRBV3-1 (or the pseudogene TRBV3-2) to TRBJ1-1, with a tentative D call TRBD1 (6 bases). V was cut by 4 bases and J by 8 bases, with 11 bases left in between. Germline-derived CDR1 and CDR2 are LGHDT and YNNKEL (reference sequence). The CDR3 sequence is 12 residues long. As DNA, the CDR3 is TGTGCCAGCAGCCCCCTACAGGGAGAAGCTTTCTTT. This sequence encodes CASSPLQGEAFF.

This rearrangement joins TRBV5-4 to TRBJ1-1; 9 nucleotides align to TRBD1. The germline CDR1 and CDR2 sequences are SGHNT and YYREEE (reference sequence). The CDR3 runs 18 residues. Trimming cost V 4 bases and J 5 bases; bases outside gene matches: 18. CDR3 loop: CASSRSGTGSLKKTEAFF. The CDR3 DNA reads as TGTGCCAGCAGCCGATCCGGGACAGGGTCGTTAAAAAAGACTGAAGCTTTCTTT.

The chain joins TRBV28 to TRBJ2-7, with 9 bases aligning to TRBD1. CDR1 and CDR2 (germline): MDHEN, SYDVKM. J was trimmed by 4 bases and V by 9 bases; bases with no gene match: 4. This CDR3 is 12 amino acids long. CDR3 nucleotide sequence: TGTGCCAGTAGGACAGGGGCATACGAGCAGTACTTC. This codes for CASRTGAYEQYF.

V gene TRBV6-1 combines with J gene TRBJ1-4; the match to TRBD1 covers 7 bases. This CDR3 is 14 amino acids long. Germline lookup yields CDR1 MNHNS and CDR2 SASEGT. Losses at the gene ends were 1 base for V and 7 bases for J; bases not matched to a gene: 3. The CDR3 nucleotides read TGTGCCAGCAGTGAAGGAAGGGACAGTGAAAAACTGTTTTTT. Its translation is CASSEGRDSEKLFF.

This clone appeared a single time. The V and J genes are TRBV5-1 and TRBJ2-1, with 7 bases matching TRBD1. CDR1 and CDR2 from the germline V gene are SGHRS and YFSETQ. The CDR3 length is 15 residues. The J segment lost 3 bases and the V segment lost 3 bases, leaving 6 bases of the junction unmatched. This chain's CDR3 is CASSSGTANYNEQFF. In nucleotides, the CDR3 is TGCGCCAGCAGCTCAGGGACAGCCAACTACAATGAGCAGTTCTTC.

This rearrangement joins TRBV10-3 to TRBJ2-1; D is unclear. CDR1 is ENHRY and CDR2 is SYGVKD in the germline V gene. V was shortened by 2 bases and J by 5 bases, with 4 bases between the two germline ends. This CDR3 has 12 amino acids. CDR3 sequence: CAISEINNEQFF. In DNA form, the CDR3 reads TGTGCCATCAGTGAGATCAACAATGAGCAGTTCTTC.